The 5 T cell receptor beta chains given below trace back to one sample, sequenced in a study of T cell responses to AZD1222 COVID-19 vaccine (dated by TCRdb to about 2021). Per the publication, the time point label means: baseline before first vaccination. The library was built by means of the immunoSEQ multiplex PCR assay. This is the immuneACCESS table as TCRdb keeps it, with only in-frame sequences that have V and J called. A part of the clones is gone; compared with another copy, unresolved V genes explain less than half, and the rest is unexplained. Here the sample has roughly 160,000 clones; about nine tenths occur a single time. The ten largest clones represent approximately 1.6% of the sample. Specimen: peripheral blood, collected on day 0 of AZD1222 vaccination. These receptors all stem from an adult in good health.

This chain uses TRBV6-5 with TRBJ1-3; D is uncertain. The germline V gene encodes CDR1 MNHEY and CDR2 SVGAGI. V lost 2 bases and J 4 bases, leaving 9 bases between the germline ends. CDR3 size: 14 residues. Here the CDR3 DNA reads TGTGCCAGCAGTTACGCGACCACAGGAAACACCATATATTTT. It specifies CASSYATTGNTIYF.

The chain links TRBV5-1 to TRBJ1-1; D remains ambiguous. The germline V gene has CDR1 SGHRS and CDR2 YFSETQ. CDR3 length: 14 amino acids. Between the trimmed V and J ends, which lost 0 bases and 7 bases, there was a span of 13 bases. The CDR3: CASSLGNDVNEAFF. CDR3 coding DNA: TGCGCCAGCAGCTTGGGTAATGATGTCAATGAAGCTTTCTTT.

This chain connects TRBV3-1 (or the pseudogene TRBV3-2) to TRBJ1-1; TRBD1 might be the D (6 bases). CDR3 length equals 13 residues. CDR1 and CDR2 from the germline V gene are LGHDT and YNNKEL (reference sequence). Trimming removed 0 bases from V and 12 bases from J, with 14 bases in between. The CDR3 DNA reads as TGTGCCAGCAGCCAAGAAGGCAGGGGCGACACTTTCTTT. Protein product: CASSQEGRGDTFF.

The genes are TRBV19 and TRBJ1-1; TRBD1 agrees at 7 bases. V was pared by 4 bases and J by 1 base, with 0 bases of the junction left unmatched. CDR1 and CDR2 (germline): LNHDA, SQIVND (reference sequence). This CDR3 region has 13 residues. The CDR3 DNA follows: TGTGCCAGTAGTAACAGGGGGAACACTGAAGCTTTCTTT. Translated, it gives CASSNRGNTEAFF.

The chain recombines TRBV6-2 or TRBV6-3 with TRBJ2-7, with D unclear. V dropped 0 bases and J dropped 2 bases, with 11 bases sitting between them. Germline V gene data show CDR1 as MNHEY and CDR2 as SVGEGT. The CDR3 length is 15 residues. The CDR3 here is CASSYSIAGPYEQYF. Written as DNA, the CDR3 is TGTGCCAGCAGTTACTCGATCGCAGGTCCCTACGAGCAGTACTTC.